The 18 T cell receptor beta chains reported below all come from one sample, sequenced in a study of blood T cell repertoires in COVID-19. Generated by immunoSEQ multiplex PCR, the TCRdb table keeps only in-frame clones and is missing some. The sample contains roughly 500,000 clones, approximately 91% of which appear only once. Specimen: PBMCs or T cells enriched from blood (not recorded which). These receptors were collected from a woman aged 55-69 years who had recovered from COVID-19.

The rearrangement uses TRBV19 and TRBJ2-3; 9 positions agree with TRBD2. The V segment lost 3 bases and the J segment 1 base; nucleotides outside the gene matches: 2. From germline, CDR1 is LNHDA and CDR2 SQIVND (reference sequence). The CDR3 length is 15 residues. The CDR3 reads CASSIIAGGTDTQYF. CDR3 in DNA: TGTGCCAGTAGTATCATAGCGGGGGGCACAGATACGCAGTATTTT.

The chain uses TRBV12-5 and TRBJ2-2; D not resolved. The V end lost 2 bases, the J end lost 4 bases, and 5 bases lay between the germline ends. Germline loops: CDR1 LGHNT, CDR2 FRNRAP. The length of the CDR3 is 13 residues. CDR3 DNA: TGTGCTAGTGGTTTGCTAACCACCGGGGAGCTGTTTTTT. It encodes CASGLLTTGELFF.

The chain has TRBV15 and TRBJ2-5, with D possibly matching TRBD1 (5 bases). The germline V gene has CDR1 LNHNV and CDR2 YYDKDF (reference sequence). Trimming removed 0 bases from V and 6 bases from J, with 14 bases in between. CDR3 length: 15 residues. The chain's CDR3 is CATSRDRGLPKTQYF. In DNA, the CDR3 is TGTGCCACCAGCAGAGATAGGGGCTTACCTAAGACCCAGTACTTC.

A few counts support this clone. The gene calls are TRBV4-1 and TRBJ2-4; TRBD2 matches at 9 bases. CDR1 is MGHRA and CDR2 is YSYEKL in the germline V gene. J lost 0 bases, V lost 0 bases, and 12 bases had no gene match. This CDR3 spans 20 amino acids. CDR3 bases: TGCGCCAGCAGCCAAGAGGCTAGCGGGGCTACGGGGCTAGCCAAAAACATTCAGTACTTC. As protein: CASSQEASGATGLAKNIQYF.

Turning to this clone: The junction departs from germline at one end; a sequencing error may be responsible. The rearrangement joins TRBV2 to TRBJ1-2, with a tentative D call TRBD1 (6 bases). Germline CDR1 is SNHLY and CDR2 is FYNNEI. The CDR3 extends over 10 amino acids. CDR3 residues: CASRVTGPLF. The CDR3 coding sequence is TGTGCCAGCAGAGTGACAGGTCCCCTCTTC. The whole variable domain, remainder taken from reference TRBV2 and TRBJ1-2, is EPEVTQTPSHQVTQMGQEVILRCVPISNHLYFYWYRQILGQKVEFLVSFYNNEISEKSEIFDDQFSVERPDGSNFTLKIRSTKLEDSAMYFCASRVTGPLFGSGTRLTVV.

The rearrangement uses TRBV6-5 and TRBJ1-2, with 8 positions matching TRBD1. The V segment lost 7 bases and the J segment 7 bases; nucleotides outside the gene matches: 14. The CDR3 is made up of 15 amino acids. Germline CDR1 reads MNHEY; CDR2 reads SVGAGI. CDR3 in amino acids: CASNWFQGAAGGYTF. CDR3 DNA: TGTGCCAGCAATTGGTTCCAGGGGGCAGCTGGTGGCTACACCTTC.

CDR3 in amino acids: CASSLAGGVRTDTQYF. The CDR3 DNA is TGCGCCAGCAGCCTAGCGGGGGGGGTTCGCACAGATACGCAGTATTTT. This chain uses TRBV4-1 with TRBJ2-3; 11 nucleotides align to TRBD2. Trimming took 4 bases from V and 1 from J; bases not matched to a gene: 4. The CDR3 is 16 residues long. Germline values: CDR1 MGHRA, CDR2 YSYEKL.

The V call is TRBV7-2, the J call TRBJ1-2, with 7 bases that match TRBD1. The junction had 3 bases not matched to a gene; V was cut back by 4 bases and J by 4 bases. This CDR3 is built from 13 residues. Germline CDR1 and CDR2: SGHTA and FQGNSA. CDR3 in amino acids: CASSSAGGYGYTF. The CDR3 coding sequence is TGTGCCAGCAGCTCCGCAGGGGGCTATGGCTACACCTTC.

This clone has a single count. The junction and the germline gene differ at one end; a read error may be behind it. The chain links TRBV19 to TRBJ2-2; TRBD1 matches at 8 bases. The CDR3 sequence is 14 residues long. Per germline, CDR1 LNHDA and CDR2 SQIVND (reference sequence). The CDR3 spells CASSVDRGTGELFF. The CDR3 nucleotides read TGTGCCAGTAGTGTAGACAGGGGAACCGGGGAGCTGTTTTTT. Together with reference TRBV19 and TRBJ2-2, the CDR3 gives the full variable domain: DGGITQSPKYLFRKEGQNVTLSCEQNLNHDAMYWYRQDPGQGLRLIYYSQIVNDFQKGDIAEGYSVSREKKESFPLTVTSAQKNPTAFYLCASSVDRGTGELFFGEGSRLTVL.

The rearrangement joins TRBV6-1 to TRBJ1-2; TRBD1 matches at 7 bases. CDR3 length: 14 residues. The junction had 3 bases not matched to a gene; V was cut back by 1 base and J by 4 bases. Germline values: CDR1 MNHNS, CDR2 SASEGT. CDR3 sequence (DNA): TGTGCCAGCAGTGAAGTTCAGGGGGTCTATGGCTACACCTTC. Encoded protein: CASSEVQGVYGYTF.

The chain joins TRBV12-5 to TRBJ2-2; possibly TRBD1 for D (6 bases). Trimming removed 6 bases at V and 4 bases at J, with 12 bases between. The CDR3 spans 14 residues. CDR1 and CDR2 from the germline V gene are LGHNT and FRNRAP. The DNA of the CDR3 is TGTGCTAGTGGGATGGACAGTAGCACCGGGGAGCTGTTTTTT. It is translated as CASGMDSSTGELFF.

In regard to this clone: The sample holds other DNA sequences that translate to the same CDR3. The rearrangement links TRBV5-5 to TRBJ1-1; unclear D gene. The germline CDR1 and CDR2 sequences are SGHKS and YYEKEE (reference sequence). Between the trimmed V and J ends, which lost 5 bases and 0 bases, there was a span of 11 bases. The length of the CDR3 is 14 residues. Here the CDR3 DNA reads TGTGCCAGCAGTCTGAGGGTTTTGAACACTGAAGCTTTCTTT. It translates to CASSLRVLNTEAFF.

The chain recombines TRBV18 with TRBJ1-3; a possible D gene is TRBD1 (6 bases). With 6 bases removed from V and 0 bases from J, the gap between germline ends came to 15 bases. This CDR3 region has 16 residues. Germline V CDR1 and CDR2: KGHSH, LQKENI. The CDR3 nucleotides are TGTGCCAGCTCGTCCTACAGGGAAAACTCTGGAAACACCATATATTTT. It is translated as CASSSYRENSGNTIYF.

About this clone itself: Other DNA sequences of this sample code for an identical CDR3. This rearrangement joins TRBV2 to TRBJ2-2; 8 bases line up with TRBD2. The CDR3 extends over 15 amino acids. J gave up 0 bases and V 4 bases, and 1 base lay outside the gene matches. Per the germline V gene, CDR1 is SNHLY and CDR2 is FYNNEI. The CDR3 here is CASSASGSNTGELFF. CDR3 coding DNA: TGTGCCAGCAGTGCTAGCGGGTCGAACACCGGGGAGCTGTTTTTT.

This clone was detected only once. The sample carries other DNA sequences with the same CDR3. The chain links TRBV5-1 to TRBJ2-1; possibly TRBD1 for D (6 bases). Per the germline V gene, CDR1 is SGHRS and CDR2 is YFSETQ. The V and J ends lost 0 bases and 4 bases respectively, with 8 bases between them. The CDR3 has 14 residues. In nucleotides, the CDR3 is TGCGCCAGCAGCTTGGAAGGACAGTACAATGAGCAGTTCTTC. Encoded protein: CASSLEGQYNEQFF.

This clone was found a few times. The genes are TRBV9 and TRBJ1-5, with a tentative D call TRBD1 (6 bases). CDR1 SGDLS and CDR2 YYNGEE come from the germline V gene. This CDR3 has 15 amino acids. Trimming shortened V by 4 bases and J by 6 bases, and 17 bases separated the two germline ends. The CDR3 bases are TGTGCCAGCAGCCCCTCGGGGGGCGAGAGTCAGCCCCAGCATTTT. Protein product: CASSPSGGESQPQHF.

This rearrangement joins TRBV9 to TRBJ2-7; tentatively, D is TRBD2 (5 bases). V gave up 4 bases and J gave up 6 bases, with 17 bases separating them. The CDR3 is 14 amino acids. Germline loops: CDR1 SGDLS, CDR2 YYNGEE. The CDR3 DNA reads TGTGCCAGCAGCCTCATAGAGGTGGCGGGCGAGCAGTACTTC. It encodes CASSLIEVAGEQYF. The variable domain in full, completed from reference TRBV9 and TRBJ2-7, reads DSGVTQTPKHLITATGQRVTLRCSPRSGDLSVYWYQQSLDQGLQFLIQYYNGEERAKGNILERFSAQQFPDLHSELNLSSLELGDSALYFCASSLIEVAGEQYFGPGTRLTVT.

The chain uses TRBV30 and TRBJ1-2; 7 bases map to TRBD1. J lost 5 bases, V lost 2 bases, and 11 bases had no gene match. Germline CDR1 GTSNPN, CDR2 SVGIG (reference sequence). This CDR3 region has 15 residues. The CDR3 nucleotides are TGTGCCTGGAGTCCGGGGACAGTGCCTTTTTATGGCTACACCTTC. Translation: CAWSPGTVPFYGYTF. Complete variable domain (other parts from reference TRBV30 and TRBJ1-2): SQTIHQWPATLVQPVGSPLSLECTVEGTSNPNLYWYRQAAGRGLQLLFYSVGIGQISSEVPQNLSASRPQDRQFILSSKKLLLSDSGFYLCAWSPGTVPFYGYTFGSGTRLTVV.